These 21 T cell receptor beta chains were sequenced from one sample in a study of early T cells in non-severe SARS-CoV-2 infection. TCRdb reprocessed the 5' RACE reads with MiXCR, giving one entry per CDR3 protein. The sample yields about 92,000 distinct CDR3 sequences, around 17% seen once. Sequenced material: whole blood. These receptors came from an adult who was a healthcare worker with PCR-confirmed SARS-CoV-2 infection or an uninfected control (not recorded which).

This clonotype was detected only a few times. V gene TRBV11-3 combines with J gene TRBJ2-2; D might be TRBD1 or TRBD2, each matching 6 bases. V was cut by 6 bases and J by 7 bases, with 18 bases left in between. From germline, CDR1 is SGHNT and CDR2 YENEEA. The CDR3 length is 15 residues. The CDR3 protein is CASSPGGGRDGELFF. In DNA form, the CDR3 reads TGTGCCAGCAGTCCCGGTGGGGGGCGCGACGGGGAGCTGTTTTTT.

This clonotype occurred many times. The J gene is TRBJ1-3, the V gene TRBV20-1; 8 bases align to TRBD1. The CDR3 contains 14 residues. V dropped 4 bases and J dropped 1; count of bases not matched to a gene: 3. Looked up from germline, CDR1 is DFQATT and CDR2 is SNEGSKA (reference sequence). Written as DNA, the CDR3 is TGCAGTGCTACGACAGGGGCTTCTGGAAACACCATATATTTT. The encoded protein is CSATTGASGNTIYF.

This clonotype was seen only a few times. The CDR3 sequence: CASSDGGLQETQYF. CDR3 in DNA: TGCGCCAGCAGTGACGGGGGCCTACAAGAGACCCAGTACTTC. The V gene is TRBV10-1, the J gene TRBJ2-5; D may be TRBD1 or TRBD2 (6 bases each). This CDR3 has 14 residues. The V end lost 3 bases, the J end lost 2 bases, and 10 bases lay between the germline ends. Germline CDR1 WNHNN, CDR2 SYGVQD (reference sequence).

On this clonotype itself: A much larger clone is a single base away; this may be a read error. The chain joins TRBV7-6 to TRBJ2-2; tentative D call: TRBD1 (6 bases). The CDR3 sequence is 15 residues long. Per germline, CDR1 SGHVS and CDR2 FNYEAQ. CDR3 nucleotide sequence: TGTGCCAGCAGCTTAGGGACAGCGAACACCGGGGAGCAGTTTTTT. It specifies CASSLGTANTGEQFF.

A few counts support this clonotype. This rearrangement joins TRBV4-3 to TRBJ2-2; no reliable D call. The CDR3 is 15 amino acids. Germline lookup yields CDR1 LGHNA and CDR2 YSLEER. Trimming took off 1 base at V and 5 bases at J, with 11 bases between the two ends. The CDR3 here is CASSQGILGTGELFF. DNA of the CDR3: TGCGCCAGCAGCCAAGGGATCCTGGGGACCGGGGAGCTGTTTTTT.

This clonotype was detected only a few times. This rearrangement joins TRBV29-1 to TRBJ2-7; TRBD1 matches at 8 bases. The CDR3 has 13 amino acids. V lost 7 bases to trimming and J lost 7 bases; unmatched junction nucleotides: 12. Looked up from germline, CDR1 is SQVTM and CDR2 is ANQGSEA. Here the CDR3 DNA reads TGCAGCGGACAGACAGGGGCCGGCGGAGAGCAGTACTTC. This gives the protein CSGQTGAGGEQYF.

The chain uses TRBV7-8 and TRBJ2-1; 11 bases are shared with TRBD2. V lost 5 bases to trimming and J lost 4 bases; unmatched junction nucleotides: 10. This CDR3 region has 17 residues. Looked up from germline, CDR1 is SGHVS and CDR2 is FQNEAQ. The CDR3 loop is CASSLTKLAGEYNEQFF. In DNA form, the CDR3 reads TGTGCCAGCAGCCTAACAAAACTAGCGGGAGAGTACAATGAGCAGTTCTTC. Drawing the rest from reference TRBV7-8 and TRBJ2-1, the complete variable domain is GAGVSQSPRYKVAKRGQDVALRCDPISGHVSLFWYQQALGQGPEFLTYFQNEAQLDKSGLPSDRFFAERPEGSVSTLKIQRTQQEDSAVYLCASSLTKLAGEYNEQFFGPGTRLTVL.

This clonotype was observed a single time. The chain uses TRBV29-1 and TRBJ1-1, with D perhaps matching TRBD1 (5 bases). Trimming took 7 bases from V and 1 from J, leaving 16 bases between them. The CDR3 runs to 14 residues. Germline V lookup: CDR1 SQVTM, CDR2 ANQGSEA. CDR3 DNA: TGCAGCGCTTCAACTCGGGGGAAGAACACTGAAGCTTTCTTT. Amino acids: CSASTRGKNTEAFF.

V is TRBV25-1 and J is TRBJ2-1; the D gene is possibly TRBD2 (5 bases). V lost 5 bases to trimming and J lost 7 bases, with 24 bases between them. Per germline, CDR1 MGHDK and CDR2 SYGVNS. The CDR3 consists of 17 residues. CDR3 in amino acids: CASSLPEFYEGRNEQFF. CDR3 DNA: TGTGCCAGCAGTTTGCCGGAGTTCTATGAGGGAAGAAATGAGCAGTTCTTC.

This clonotype has at least ten counts. The chain combines TRBV4-2 with TRBJ2-3; 7 bases map to TRBD2. The junction had 12 bases not matched to a gene; V was cut back by 3 bases and J by 6 bases. The CDR3 spans 16 residues. Per germline, CDR1 LGHNA and CDR2 YNFKEQ. The CDR3 DNA reads TGTGCCAGCAGCCAGTCGGGACGGGGGGAATCGGATACGCAGTATTTT. This gives the protein CASSQSGRGESDTQYF.

This clonotype turned up a few times. The genes are TRBV7-6 and TRBJ1-3; 8 positions agree with TRBD1. The CDR3 spans 19 residues. Germline CDR1 is SGHVS and CDR2 is FNYEAQ. With 1 base clipped from V and 0 bases from J, the junction kept 11 bases outside the gene matches. CDR3 amino acids: CASSLDWGTGLSSGNTIYF. The CDR3 DNA reads as TGTGCCAGCAGCTTAGATTGGGGGACAGGCTTGAGCTCTGGAAACACCATATATTTT.

The V and J genes are TRBV7-2 and TRBJ1-1; D unresolved. CDR3 size: 14 residues. Trimming removed 2 bases at V and 5 bases at J, with 12 bases between. Germline V gene data show CDR1 as SGHTA and CDR2 as FQGNSA. This chain's CDR3 is CASSLWPLETEAFF. The CDR3 DNA reads as TGTGCCAGCAGCTTATGGCCGCTCGAGACTGAAGCTTTCTTT.

V is TRBV28 and J is TRBJ1-1, with TRBD1 matching over 7 bases. CDR3 length: 14 amino acids. Losses at the gene ends were 3 bases for V and 5 bases for J; bases not matched to a gene: 6. Germline V gene lookup returns CDR1 MDHEN and CDR2 SYDVKM. CDR3 sequence reads: CASSFGGGRTEAFF. In nucleotides, the CDR3 is TGTGCCAGCAGTTTTGGAGGGGGCAGGACTGAAGCTTTCTTT.

The chain joins TRBV7-2 to TRBJ2-3, with D possibly matching TRBD2 (5 bases). This CDR3 is built from 14 residues. Trimming pared 5 bases from V and 4 bases from J, leaving 13 bases between. CDR1 SGHTA and CDR2 FQGNSA come from the germline V gene. CDR3 amino acids: CASSARALADTQYF. CDR3 sequence (DNA): TGTGCCAGCAGCGCGAGGGCCCTAGCAGATACGCAGTATTTT.

The rearrangement links TRBV6-5 to TRBJ2-7; D is perhaps TRBD2 (5 bases). The CDR3 is 14 amino acids. Germline V gene data show CDR1 as MNHEY and CDR2 as SVGAGI. V lost 7 bases and J 1 base, leaving 14 bases between the germline ends. CDR3 region: CASKPGIYSYEQYF. The CDR3 DNA sequence: TGTGCCAGCAAACCGGGGATTTATTCCTACGAGCAGTACTTC.

This clonotype occurred once. The rearrangement joins TRBV30 to TRBJ2-3, with 8 bases aligning to TRBD2. The germline V gene encodes CDR1 GTSNPN and CDR2 SVGIG (reference sequence). The CDR3 loop spans 14 amino acids. V lost 7 bases and J lost 6; bases outside the gene matches: 12. CDR3 bases: TGTGCCTTGACTTTAGCGGGGTCCGCTGATACGCAGTATTTT. Its protein is CALTLAGSADTQYF.

This clonotype was seen only a few times. This chain links TRBV20-1 with TRBJ2-7; 11 nucleotides align to TRBD1. Germline assignment: CDR1 DFQATT and CDR2 SNEGSKA (reference sequence). V dropped 1 base and J dropped 5; count of bases not matched to a gene: 13. The CDR3 spans 17 residues. The CDR3 nucleotides read TGCAGTGCTAGAGGGACAGGGGGCGCCCGCTTGGACGACGAGCAGTACTTC. Protein sequence: CSARGTGGARLDDEQYF.

This clonotype was seen a handful of times. The CDR3 nucleotides read TGTGCCAGCAGTTCATCCGCCGGACAGGGAAACACCGGGGAGCTGTTTTTT. Translated: CASSSSAGQGNTGELFF. The chain has TRBV27 and TRBJ2-2, with TRBD1 identical over 8 bases. The germline V gene has CDR1 MNHEY and CDR2 SMNVEV (reference sequence). This CDR3 has 17 residues. The ends lost 4 bases at V and 2 bases at J; junction bases unmatched: 9.

The rearrangement joins TRBV29-1 to TRBJ2-5; tentatively, D is TRBD2 (5 bases). V gave up 2 bases and J gave up 5 bases, with 9 bases separating them. Germline loops: CDR1 SQVTM, CDR2 ANQGSEA. This CDR3 comprises 12 residues. The CDR3 loop is CSVEKTGETQYF. The CDR3 bases are TGCAGCGTTGAAAAGACGGGGGAGACCCAGTACTTC.

The rearrangement uses TRBV28 and TRBJ1-2; 7 bases line up with TRBD1. V shed 6 bases, J shed 8 bases, and the junction held 6 bases outside the gene matches. In germline, CDR1 is MDHEN, CDR2 SYDVKM. This CDR3 spans 12 amino acids. CDR3 amino acids: CASRQRGRGYTF. The CDR3 DNA reads as TGTGCCAGCAGACAGAGGGGGCGCGGCTACACCTTC.

This clonotype was seen a few times. This chain links TRBV14 with TRBJ2-5; the match to TRBD1 covers 10 bases. The J segment lost 7 bases and the V segment lost 2 bases, leaving 7 bases of the junction unmatched. This CDR3 is 15 amino acids long. CDR1 and CDR2 (germline): SGHDN, FVKESK. Written as DNA, the CDR3 is TGTGCCAGCAGCCAAAGGGCCGGGACAGGGGCGACCCAGTACTTC. This encodes CASSQRAGTGATQYF.